This is a list of T cell receptor beta chains from one sample in a study of response to subunit inactivated influenza vaccine. MiXCR, applied by TCRdb to the RT-PCR reads, yields one record per CDR3 protein. Of 650,000 or so distinct CDR3 sequences in the sample, around 15% were seen once. This specimen consisted of PBMCs from blood, obtained 14 days before vaccination. Receptors were obtained from a man aged 45-60 years who received an inactivated influenza vaccine. Both conserved end residues are part of each CDR3. Each record gives: J gene, V gene, clone size, CDR3 length, D gene, CDR3 DNA, CDR3 protein. A D gene is named only where the DNA matches it firmly. Clone size is stated in some rows and not others, as once, few, many or a class when expanded.

TRBJ2-3 TRBV20-1 - 13 - TGCAGTGCTGGTCGAAGCGAGGAAGATACGCAGTATTTT CSAGRSEEDTQYF
TRBJ2-6 TRBV3-1 few 15 TRBD1 TGTGCCAGCAGCAACACAGGGGCTGGGGCCAACGTCCTGACTTTC CASSNTGAGANVLTF
TRBJ1-2 TRBV27 - 16 - TGTGCCAGCAGTTTAGGATTAGCCTCCGGTGGCTATGGCTACACCTTC CASSLGLASGGYGYTF
TRBJ1-4 TRBV27 - 15 - TGTGCCAGCAGTTTAGTAGGTCTGGGGGATGAAAAACTGTTTTTT CASSLVGLGDEKLFF
TRBJ2-5 TRBV9 - 16 - TGTGCCAGCAGCCCCTTGCCCGGACCACACCAAGAGACCCAGTACTTC CASSPLPGPHQETQYF
TRBJ2-1 TRBV5-1 few 15 TRBD2 TGCGCCAGCGCACCGACTAGCGGGAGGAGGAATGAGCAGTTCTTC CASAPTSGRRNEQFF
TRBJ2-7 TRBV2 - 12 TRBD1 TGTGGGGGACAGGGGGTTTCAGAAGAGCAGTACTTC CGGQGVSEEQYF
TRBJ1-2 TRBV18 few 14 TRBD1 TGTGCCAGCTCACACAGGGGACCTAACTATGGCTACACCTTC CASSHRGPNYGYTF
TRBJ2-1 TRBV2 - 16 - TGTGCCAGCAGTGTAGGGGGATACGGCTCCTACAATGAGCAGTTCTTC CASSVGGYGSYNEQFF
TRBJ2-5 TRBV27 many 15 TRBD1 TGTGCCAGCAGACGGACAGGGGGGACCCAGGAGACCCAGTACTTC CASRRTGGTQETQYF
TRBJ2-1 TRBV7-3 - 15 TRBD2 TGTGCCAGCAGCTCGGGACTAGCGGGAGGGGTTGAGCAGTTCTTC CASSSGLAGGVEQFF
TRBJ1-6 TRBV4-3 few 15 - TGCGCCAGCAGCCAAGATTATTTCGGAAATTCACCCCTCCACTTT CASSQDYFGNSPLHF
TRBJ2-5 TRBV6-2/TRBV6-3 - 15 - TGTGCCAGCAGTTACCCAAGCGGGTTCCAAGAGACCCAGTACTTC CASSYPSGFQETQYF
TRBJ2-4 TRBV12-3/TRBV12-4 few 13 TRBD2 TGTGCCAGCATGCGGGGGGGGCGTGACATTCAGTACTTC CASMRGGRDIQYF
TRBJ2-1 TRBV6-5 - 14 TRBD1 TGTGCCAGCAGGTACAGGGGTGGGTCCAATGAGCAGTTCTTC CASRYRGGSNEQFF
TRBJ2-3 TRBV28 few 15 - TGTGCCAGCAGTTCCCTCCAGGGGAACACAGATACGCAGTATTTT CASSSLQGNTDTQYF
TRBJ2-7 TRBV6-1 - 14 - TGTGCCAGCAAGGCCAGCAGGCTTCTTGGAGAGCAGTACTTC CASKASRLLGEQYF
TRBJ1-5 TRBV2 - 13 - TGTGCCAGCGACAGCGCGGGCAATCAGCCCCAGCATTTT CASDSAGNQPQHF
TRBJ1-5 TRBV20-1 few 15 TRBD1 TGCAGTGCTAGAGAAACGGGACAGGGGCATCAGCCCCAGCATTTT CSARETGQGHQPQHF
TRBJ2-1 TRBV3-1 few 10 - TGTGCCAGCGGGGGCCCTGAGCAGTTCTTC CASGGPEQFF
TRBJ2-1 TRBV19 many 15 TRBD1 TGTGCCAGTAGACTAGACAGGGGTGGCTACAATGAGCAGTTCTTC CASRLDRGGYNEQFF
TRBJ2-7 TRBV20-1 - 15 - TGCAGTGCTAGAGATCTGGGCAGTTTACCCTACGAGCAGTACTTC CSARDLGSLPYEQYF
TRBJ2-7 TRBV5-1 few 13 TRBD1 TGCGCCAGCCGGACAGGGAGCTCCTACGAGCAGTACTTC CASRTGSSYEQYF
TRBJ2-1 TRBV7-9 many 15 - TGTGCCAGCAGCTTAGTGGTGACTAGGGGCACTGAGCAGTTCTTC CASSLVVTRGTEQFF
TRBJ1-1 TRBV3-1 - 16 - TGTGCCAGCAGCCACAGACAGACACTAGCGAACACTGAAGCTTTCTTT CASSHRQTLANTEAFF
TRBJ2-5 TRBV12-3/TRBV12-4 - 14 - TGTGCCAGCAACCCCTCCGGACCTAGGGACCCCCAGTACTTC CASNPSGPRDPQYF
TRBJ1-6 TRBV20-1 few 15 - TGCAGTGCTAGACCCAAGGACGGCCAGGTTTCACCCCTCCACTTT CSARPKDGQVSPLHF
TRBJ2-2 TRBV27 - 16 TRBD2 TGTGCCAGCAGACCTATCGGACTAGCGGGTACCGGGGAGCTGTTTTTT CASRPIGLAGTGELFF
TRBJ1-1 TRBV29-1 few 13 - TGCAGCGTTGGTCCCAGGCTGAACACTGAAGCTTTCTTT CSVGPRLNTEAFF
TRBJ2-7 TRBV3-1 few 13 TRBD1 TGTGCCAGCAGCCGGATCGGGACAGGCGAGCAGTACTTC CASSRIGTGEQYF
TRBJ2-2 TRBV6-5 - 14 - TGTGCCAGCAGTTACGGGGGCTGGTCCGGGGAGCTGTTTTTT CASSYGGWSGELFF
TRBJ2-7 TRBV10-3 many 16 - TGTGCCATCAGTGAGGGGACACCCACCAGGCCCTACGAGCAGTACTTC CAISEGTPTRPYEQYF
TRBJ2-7 TRBV20-1 many 16 TRBD2 TGCAGTGCTAGAGGGGAGCCGGGACTAGCGGGCACCGAGCAGTACTTC CSARGEPGLAGTEQYF
TRBJ2-7 TRBV20-1 few 13 TRBD1 TGCAGTGCTGTCAGGGGGTCAACCTACGAGCAGTACTTC CSAVRGSTYEQYF
TRBJ2-6 TRBV20-1 - 15 - TGCAGTGCTAGAGCTAGGAGCTCTGGGGCCAACGTCCTGACTTTC CSARARSSGANVLTF
TRBJ2-5 TRBV5-1 once 15 - TGCGCCAGCAGCTTGGCTAGGGACTCAAGAGAGACCCAGTACTTC CASSLARDSRETQYF
TRBJ2-1 TRBV4-1 few 16 - TGCGCCAGCAGTCGGATCCACAGGGCACTGAGCAATGAGCAGTTCTTC CASSRIHRALSNEQFF
TRBJ2-2 TRBV20-1 few 14 TRBD1 TGCAGTGCTAGAGTGGCAGGGGGCGTCGGGGAGCTGTTTTTT CSARVAGGVGELFF
TRBJ2-7 TRBV18 - 17 - TGTGCCAGCTCACCGCCACCCGGGTCCTCAAGCTTTTACGAGCAGTACTTC CASSPPPGSSSFYEQYF
TRBJ2-1 TRBV5-1 - 14 - TGCGCCAGCTCTCGGGCCCGGCGGGGCAATGAGCAGTTCTTC CASSRARRGNEQFF
TRBJ2-3 TRBV11-2 - 19 TRBD2 TGTGCCAGCAGGCGCGGACTAGCGGGATTCCCCTCTGGCACAGATATGCAGTATTTT CASRRGLAGFPSGTDMQYF